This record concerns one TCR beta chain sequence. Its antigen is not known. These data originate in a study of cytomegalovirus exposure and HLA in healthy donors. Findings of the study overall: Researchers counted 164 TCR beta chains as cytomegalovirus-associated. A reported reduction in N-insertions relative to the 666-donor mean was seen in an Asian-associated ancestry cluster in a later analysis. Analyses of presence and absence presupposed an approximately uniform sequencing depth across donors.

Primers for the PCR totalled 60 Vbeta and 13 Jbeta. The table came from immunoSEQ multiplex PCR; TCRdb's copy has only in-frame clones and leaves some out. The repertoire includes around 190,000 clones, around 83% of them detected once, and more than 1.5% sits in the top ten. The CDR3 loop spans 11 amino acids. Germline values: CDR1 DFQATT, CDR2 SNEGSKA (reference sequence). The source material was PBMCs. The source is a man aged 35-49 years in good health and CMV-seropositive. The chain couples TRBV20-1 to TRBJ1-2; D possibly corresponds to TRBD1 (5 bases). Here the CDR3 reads CVPPQGLGYTF. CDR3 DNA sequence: TGCGTGCCCCCCCAGGGCCTAGGCTACACCTTC.